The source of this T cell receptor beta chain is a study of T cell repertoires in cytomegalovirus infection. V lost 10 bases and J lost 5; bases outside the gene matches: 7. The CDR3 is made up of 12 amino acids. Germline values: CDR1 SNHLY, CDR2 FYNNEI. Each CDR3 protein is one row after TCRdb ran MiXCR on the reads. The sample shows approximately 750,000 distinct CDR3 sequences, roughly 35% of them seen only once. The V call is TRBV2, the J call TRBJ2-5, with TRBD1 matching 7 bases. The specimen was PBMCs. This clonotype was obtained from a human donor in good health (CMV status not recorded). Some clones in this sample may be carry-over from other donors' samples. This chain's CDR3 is CANQTGKETQYF. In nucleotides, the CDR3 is TGTGCCAACCAGACAGGGAAGGAGACCCAGTACTTC.